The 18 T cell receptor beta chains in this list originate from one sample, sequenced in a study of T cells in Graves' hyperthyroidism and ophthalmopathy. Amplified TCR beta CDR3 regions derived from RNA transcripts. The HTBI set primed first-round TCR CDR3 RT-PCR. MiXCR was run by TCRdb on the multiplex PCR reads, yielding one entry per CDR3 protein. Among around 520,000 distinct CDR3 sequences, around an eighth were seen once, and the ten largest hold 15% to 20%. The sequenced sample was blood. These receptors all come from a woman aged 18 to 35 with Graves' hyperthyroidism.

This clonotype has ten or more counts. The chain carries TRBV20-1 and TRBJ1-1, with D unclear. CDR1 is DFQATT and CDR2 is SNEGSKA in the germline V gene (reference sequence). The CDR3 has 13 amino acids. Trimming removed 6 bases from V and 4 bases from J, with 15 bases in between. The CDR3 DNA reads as TGCAGTGCACCCGACCGCTATGGCACTGAAGCTTTCTTT. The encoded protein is CSAPDRYGTEAFF.

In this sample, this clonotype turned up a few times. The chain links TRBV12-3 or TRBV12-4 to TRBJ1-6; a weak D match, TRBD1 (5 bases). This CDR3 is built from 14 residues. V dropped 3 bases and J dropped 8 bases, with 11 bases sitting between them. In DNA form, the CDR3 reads TGTGCCAGCAGTTTCCAGGGAGGATATTCACCCCTCCACTTT. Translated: CASSFQGGYSPLHF.

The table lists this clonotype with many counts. The CDR3 DNA reads as TGCAGTGCTAGGGGGGGGACAGGGGGCTCCTACGAGCAGTACTTC. Its translation is CSARGGTGGSYEQYF. The genes are TRBV20-1 and TRBJ2-7; TRBD1 agrees at 11 bases. V lost 3 bases, J lost 0 bases, and 4 bases stayed unmatched. CDR3 length: 15 amino acids. Germline CDR1 DFQATT, CDR2 SNEGSKA (reference sequence).

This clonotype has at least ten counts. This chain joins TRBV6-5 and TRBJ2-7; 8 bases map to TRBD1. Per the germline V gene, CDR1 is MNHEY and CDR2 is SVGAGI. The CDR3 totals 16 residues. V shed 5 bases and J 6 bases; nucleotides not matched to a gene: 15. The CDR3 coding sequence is TGTGCCAGCAGTCCTTCGACAGGGACAGGTACGGCCGAGCAGTACTTC. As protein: CASSPSTGTGTAEQYF.

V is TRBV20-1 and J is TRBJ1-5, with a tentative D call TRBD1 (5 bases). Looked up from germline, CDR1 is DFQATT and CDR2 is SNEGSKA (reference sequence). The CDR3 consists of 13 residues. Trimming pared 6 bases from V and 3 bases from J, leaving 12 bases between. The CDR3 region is CSAQAYNNQPQHF. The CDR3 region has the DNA TGCAGTGCACAGGCCTATAACAATCAGCCCCAGCATTTT.

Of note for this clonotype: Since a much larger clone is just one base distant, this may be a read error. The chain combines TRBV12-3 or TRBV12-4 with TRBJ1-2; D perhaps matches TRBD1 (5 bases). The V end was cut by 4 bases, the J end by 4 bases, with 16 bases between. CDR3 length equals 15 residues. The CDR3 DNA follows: TGTGCCAGCAGTTCTTTTCGGGGGGGAATCTATGGCTACACCTTC. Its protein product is CASSSFRGGIYGYTF.

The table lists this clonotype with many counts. The CDR3 DNA is TGTGCCAGCAGCCGCGGGCAAACTAATGAAAAACTGTTTTTT. Translating it yields CASSRGQTNEKLFF. The rearrangement links TRBV5-8 to TRBJ1-4; D is undetermined. The germline V and J ends were trimmed by 4 bases and 1 base, with 8 bases remaining between them. The CDR3 totals 14 residues. Germline values: CDR1 SGHTS, CDR2 YDEGEE.

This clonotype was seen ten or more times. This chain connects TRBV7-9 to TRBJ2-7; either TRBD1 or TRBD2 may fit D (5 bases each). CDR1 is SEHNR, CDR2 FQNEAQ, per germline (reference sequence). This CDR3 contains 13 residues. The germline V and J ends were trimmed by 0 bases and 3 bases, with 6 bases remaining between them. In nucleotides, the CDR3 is TGTGCCAGCAGCTTAGCGGGGGTCTACGAGCAGTACTTC. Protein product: CASSLAGVYEQYF.

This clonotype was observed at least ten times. The chain's CDR3 is CASSGSRYQETQYF. The CDR3 region has the DNA TGTGCCAGCAGTGGGTCTAGGTACCAAGAGACCCAGTACTTC. The chain couples TRBV12-3 or TRBV12-4 to TRBJ2-5; D is unresolved. V was trimmed by 5 bases and J by 0 bases, leaving 10 bases between them. The CDR3 runs to 14 residues.

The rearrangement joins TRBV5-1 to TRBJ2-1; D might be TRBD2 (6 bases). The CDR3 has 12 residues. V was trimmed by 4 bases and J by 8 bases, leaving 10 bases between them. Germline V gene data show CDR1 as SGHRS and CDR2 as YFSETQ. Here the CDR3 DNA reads TGCGCCAGCAGCCGGCGCGGGGATGAGCAGTTCTTC. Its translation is CASSRRGDEQFF.

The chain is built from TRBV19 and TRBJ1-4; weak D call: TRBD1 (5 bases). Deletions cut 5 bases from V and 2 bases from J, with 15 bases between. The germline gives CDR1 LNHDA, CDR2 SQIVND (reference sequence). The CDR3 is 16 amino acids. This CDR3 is CASSDPYRRTNEKLFF. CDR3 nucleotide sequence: TGTGCCAGTAGTGACCCCTACAGGAGGACTAATGAAAAACTGTTTTTT.

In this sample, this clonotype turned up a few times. CDR3 residues: CATSEAGLAVNEQFF. The CDR3 DNA is TGTGCCACCAGTGAGGCGGGACTAGCAGTTAATGAGCAGTTCTTC. The chain employs TRBV24-1 and TRBJ2-1; 9 bases are shared with TRBD2. The CDR3 extends over 15 amino acids. Germline V gene sequence: CDR1 KGHDR, CDR2 SFDVKD. J lost 7 bases, V lost 4 bases, and 7 bases had no gene match.

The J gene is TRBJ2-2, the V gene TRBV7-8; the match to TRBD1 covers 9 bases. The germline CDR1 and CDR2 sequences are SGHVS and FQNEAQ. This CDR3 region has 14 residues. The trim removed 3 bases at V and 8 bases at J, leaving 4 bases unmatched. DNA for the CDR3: TGTGCCAGCAGCTTCGGGACAGGGAATGGGGAGCTGTTTTTT. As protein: CASSFGTGNGELFF. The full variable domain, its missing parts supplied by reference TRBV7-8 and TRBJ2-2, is GAGVSQSPRYKVAKRGQDVALRCDPISGHVSLFWYQQALGQGPEFLTYFQNEAQLDKSGLPSDRFFAERPEGSVSTLKIQRTQQEDSAVYLCASSFGTGNGELFFGEGSRLTVL.

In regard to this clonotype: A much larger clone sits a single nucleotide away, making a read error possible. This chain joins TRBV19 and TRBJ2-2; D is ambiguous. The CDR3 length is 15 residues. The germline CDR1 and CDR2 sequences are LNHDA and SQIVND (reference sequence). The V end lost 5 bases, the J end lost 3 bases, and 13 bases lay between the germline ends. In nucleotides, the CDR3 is TGTGCCAGTAGTGCGACGGGCAGGTACACCGGGGAGCTGTTTTTT. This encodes CASSATGRYTGELFF. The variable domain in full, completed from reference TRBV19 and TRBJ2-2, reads DGGITQSPKYLFRKEGQNVTLSCEQNLNHDAMYWYRQDPGQGLRLIYYSQIVNDFQKGDIAEGYSVSREKKESFPLTVTSAQKNPTAFYLCASSATGRYTGELFFGEGSRLTVL.

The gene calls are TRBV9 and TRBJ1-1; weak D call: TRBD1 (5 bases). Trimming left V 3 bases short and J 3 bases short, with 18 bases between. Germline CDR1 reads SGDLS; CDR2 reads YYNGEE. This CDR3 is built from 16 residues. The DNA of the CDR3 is TGTGCCAGCAGCGCAGCAATCGACAGTCCGTACACTGAAGCTTTCTTT. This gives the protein CASSAAIDSPYTEAFF.

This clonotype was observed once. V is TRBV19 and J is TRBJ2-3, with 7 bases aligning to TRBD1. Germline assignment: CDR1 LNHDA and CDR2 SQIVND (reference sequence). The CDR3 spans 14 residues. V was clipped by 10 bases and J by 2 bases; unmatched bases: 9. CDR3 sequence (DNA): TGTGCCACGCAACTGGACAGGTTCACAGATACGCAGTATTTT. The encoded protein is CATQLDRFTDTQYF.

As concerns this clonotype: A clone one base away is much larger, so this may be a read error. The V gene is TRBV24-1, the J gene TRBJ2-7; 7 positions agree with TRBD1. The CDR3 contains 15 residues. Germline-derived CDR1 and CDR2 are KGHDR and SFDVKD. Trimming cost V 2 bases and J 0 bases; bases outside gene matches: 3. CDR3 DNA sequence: TGTGCCACCAGTGATTCCCGGGACAGCTCCTACGAGCAGTACGTC. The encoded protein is CATSDSRDSSYEQYV.

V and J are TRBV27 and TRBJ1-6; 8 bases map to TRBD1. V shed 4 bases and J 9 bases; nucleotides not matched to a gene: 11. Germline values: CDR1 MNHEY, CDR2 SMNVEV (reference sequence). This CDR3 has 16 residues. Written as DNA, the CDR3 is TGTGCCAGCAGTTCCGAGAGACAGGGGAGTGGTTCACCCCTCCACTTT. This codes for CASSSERQGSGSPLHF.